This record covers a single T cell receptor beta chain. The source of the sample is a study of blood T cell repertoires in COVID-19. Overall study: Samples representing acute and convalescent COVID-19 were sourced from the United States, Italy and Spain. Sources were T cells, B-cell-depleted T cells, or PBMCs; the material itself was cDNA or gDNA.

The ends were cut back, 1 base at V and 5 bases at J, with 9 bases in the middle. Germline V gene data show CDR1 as SGDLS and CDR2 as YYNGEE. The CDR3 covers 13 residues. Methods used by the authors: Researchers report that nucleated cell counts were estimated from reference gene primer amplification. The method was immunoSEQ multiplex PCR; TCRdb's version includes in-frame clones alone and lacks a portion of them. Clone size and the V and J calls come from that table; the DNA yielded D and trimming. The sample carries 120,000 or so clones, approximately 83% recorded once. The source material was peripheral blood. The receptor comes from a woman between 70 and 85 years old with acute or convalescent COVID-19. The chain has TRBV9 and TRBJ1-1; possibly TRBD1 for D (5 bases). CDR3 protein: CASSVTGWTEAFF. DNA for the CDR3: TGTGCCAGCAGCGTAACAGGTTGGACTGAAGCTTTCTTT.